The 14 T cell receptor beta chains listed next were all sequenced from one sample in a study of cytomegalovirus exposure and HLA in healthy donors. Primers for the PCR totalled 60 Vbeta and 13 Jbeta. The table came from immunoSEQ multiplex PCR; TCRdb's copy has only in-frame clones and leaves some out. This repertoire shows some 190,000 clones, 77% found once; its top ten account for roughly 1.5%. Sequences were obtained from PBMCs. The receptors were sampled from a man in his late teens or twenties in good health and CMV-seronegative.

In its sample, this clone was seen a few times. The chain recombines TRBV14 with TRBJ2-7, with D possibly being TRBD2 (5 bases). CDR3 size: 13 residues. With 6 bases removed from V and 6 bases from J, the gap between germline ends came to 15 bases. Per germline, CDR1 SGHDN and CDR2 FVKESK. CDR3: CASSRFVGSEQYF. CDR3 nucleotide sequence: TGTGCCAGCAGTCGGTTTGTGGGGAGCGAGCAGTACTTC.

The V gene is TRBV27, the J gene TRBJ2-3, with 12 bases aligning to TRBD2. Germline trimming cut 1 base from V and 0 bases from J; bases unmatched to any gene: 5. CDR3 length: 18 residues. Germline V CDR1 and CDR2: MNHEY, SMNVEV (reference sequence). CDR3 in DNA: TGTGCCAGCAGTTTATTCCCTAGCGGGAGGGCCAGCACAGATACGCAGTATTTT. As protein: CASSLFPSGRASTDTQYF.

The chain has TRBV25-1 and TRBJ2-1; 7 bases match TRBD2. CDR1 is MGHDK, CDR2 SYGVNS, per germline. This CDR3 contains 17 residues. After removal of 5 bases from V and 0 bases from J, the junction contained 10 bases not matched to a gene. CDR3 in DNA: TGTGCCAGCAGTTCCAGAGGGGAGCGGGGCTCCTACAATGAGCAGTTCTTC. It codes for CASSSRGERGSYNEQFF. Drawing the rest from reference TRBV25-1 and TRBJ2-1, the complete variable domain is EADIYQTPRYLVIGTGKKITLECSQTMGHDKMYWYQQDPGMELHLIHYSYGVNSTEKGDLSSESTVSRIRTEHFPLTLESARPSHTSQYLCASSSRGERGSYNEQFFGPGTRLTVL.

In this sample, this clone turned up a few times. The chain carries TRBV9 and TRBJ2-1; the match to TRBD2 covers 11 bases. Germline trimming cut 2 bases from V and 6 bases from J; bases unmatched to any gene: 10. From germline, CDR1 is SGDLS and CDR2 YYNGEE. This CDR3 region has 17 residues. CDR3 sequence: CASSVSLAGGLGNEQFF. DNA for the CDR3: TGTGCCAGCAGCGTTTCCCTAGCGGGGGGTTTAGGCAATGAGCAGTTCTTC.

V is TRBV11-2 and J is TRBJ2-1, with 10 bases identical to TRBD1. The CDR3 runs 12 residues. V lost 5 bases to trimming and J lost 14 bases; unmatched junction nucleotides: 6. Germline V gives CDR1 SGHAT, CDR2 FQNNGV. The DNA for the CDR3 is TGTGCCAGCAGCAAGAGACAGGGGGCTGAGTTCTTC. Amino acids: CASSKRQGAEFF. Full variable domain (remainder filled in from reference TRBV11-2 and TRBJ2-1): EAGVAQSPRYKIIEKRQSVAFWCNPISGHATLYWYQQILGQGPKLLIQFQNNGVVDDSQLPKDRFSAERLKGVDSTLKIQPAKLEDSAVYLCASSKRQGAEFFGPGTRLTVL.

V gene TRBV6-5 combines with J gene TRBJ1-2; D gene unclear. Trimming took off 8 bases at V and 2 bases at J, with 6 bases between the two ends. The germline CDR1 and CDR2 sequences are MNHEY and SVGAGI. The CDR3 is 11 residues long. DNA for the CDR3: TGTGCCAGCCTTCTCAACTATGGCTACACCTTC. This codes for CASLLNYGYTF.

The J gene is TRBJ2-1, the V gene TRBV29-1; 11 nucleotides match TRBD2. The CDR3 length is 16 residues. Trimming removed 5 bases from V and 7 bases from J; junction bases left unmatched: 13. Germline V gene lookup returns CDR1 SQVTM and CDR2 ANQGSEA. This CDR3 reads CSVFRGLAGGRNEQFF. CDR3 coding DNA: TGCAGCGTTTTCCGGGGGCTAGCGGGAGGTAGGAATGAGCAGTTCTTC.

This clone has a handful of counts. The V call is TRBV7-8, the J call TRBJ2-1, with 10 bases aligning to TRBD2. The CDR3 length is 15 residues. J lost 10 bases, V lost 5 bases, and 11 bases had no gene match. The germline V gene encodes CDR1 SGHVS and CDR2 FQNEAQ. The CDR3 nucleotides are TGTGCCAGCAGCCGACGCGAGCGGGAGGGCTCCGAGCAGTTCTTC. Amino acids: CASSRREREGSEQFF.

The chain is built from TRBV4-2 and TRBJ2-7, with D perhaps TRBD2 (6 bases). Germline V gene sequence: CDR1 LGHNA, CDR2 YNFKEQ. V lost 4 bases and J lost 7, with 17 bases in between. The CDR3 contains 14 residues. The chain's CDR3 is CASSLIADKVEQYF. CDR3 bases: TGTGCCAGCAGCCTCATAGCGGACAAGGTTGAGCAGTACTTC.

CDR3 nucleotide sequence: TGTGCCAGCTCCCCGGGACTAGCGGGAGCGGCAGATACGCAGTATTTT. Translated, it gives CASSPGLAGAADTQYF. The gene calls are TRBV7-9 and TRBJ2-3; 14 positions match TRBD2. Germline values: CDR1 SEHNR, CDR2 FQNEAQ (reference sequence). V shed 8 bases and J 4 bases; nucleotides not matched to a gene: 8. This CDR3 has 16 residues.

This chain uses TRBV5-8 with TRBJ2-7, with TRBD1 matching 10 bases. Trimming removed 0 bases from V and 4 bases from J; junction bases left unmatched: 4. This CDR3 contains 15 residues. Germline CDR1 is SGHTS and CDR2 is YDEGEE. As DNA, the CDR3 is TGTGCCAGCAGCTTGGTAGGGACAGGGGTGTACGAGCAGTACTTC. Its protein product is CASSLVGTGVYEQYF.

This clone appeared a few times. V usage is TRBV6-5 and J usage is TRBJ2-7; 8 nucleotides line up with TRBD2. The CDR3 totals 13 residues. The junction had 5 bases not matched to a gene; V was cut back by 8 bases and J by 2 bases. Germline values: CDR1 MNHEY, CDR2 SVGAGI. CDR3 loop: CASEAGETYEQYF. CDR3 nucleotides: TGTGCCAGCGAAGCGGGAGAAACCTACGAGCAGTACTTC.

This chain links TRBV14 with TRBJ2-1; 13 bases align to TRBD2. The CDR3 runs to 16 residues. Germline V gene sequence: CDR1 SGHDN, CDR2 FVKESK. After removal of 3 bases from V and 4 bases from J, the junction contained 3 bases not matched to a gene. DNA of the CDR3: TGTGCCAGCAGCCACCCACTAGCGGGAGGGTACAATGAGCAGTTCTTC. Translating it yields CASSHPLAGGYNEQFF.

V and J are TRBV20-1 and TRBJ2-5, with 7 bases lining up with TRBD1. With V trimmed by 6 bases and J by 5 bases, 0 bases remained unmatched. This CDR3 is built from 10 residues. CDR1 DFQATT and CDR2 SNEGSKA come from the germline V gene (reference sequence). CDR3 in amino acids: CSAQGETQYF. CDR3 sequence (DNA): TGCAGTGCACAGGGGGAGACCCAGTACTTC.